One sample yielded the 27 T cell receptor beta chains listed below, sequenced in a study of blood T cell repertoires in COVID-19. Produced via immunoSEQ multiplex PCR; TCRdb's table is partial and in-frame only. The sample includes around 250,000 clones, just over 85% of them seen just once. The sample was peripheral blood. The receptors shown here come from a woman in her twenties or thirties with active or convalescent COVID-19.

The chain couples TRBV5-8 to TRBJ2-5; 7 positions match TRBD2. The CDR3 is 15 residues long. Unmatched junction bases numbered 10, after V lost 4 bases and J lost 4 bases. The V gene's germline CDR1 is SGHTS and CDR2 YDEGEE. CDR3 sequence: CASSILGPSGETQYF. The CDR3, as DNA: TGTGCCAGCAGCATCCTGGGCCCTAGCGGAGAGACCCAGTACTTC.

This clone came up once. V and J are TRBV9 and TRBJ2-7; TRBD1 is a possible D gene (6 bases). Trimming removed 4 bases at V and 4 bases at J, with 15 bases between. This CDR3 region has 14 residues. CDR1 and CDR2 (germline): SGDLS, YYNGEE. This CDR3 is CASSLRQGWYEQYF. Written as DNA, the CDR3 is TGTGCCAGCAGCCTCCGGCAGGGGTGGTACGAGCAGTACTTC.

This CDR3 is CASSSRGGQGGNTIYF. The CDR3 DNA reads TGTGCCAGCAGTTCCCGGGGGGGACAGGGTGGGAACACCATATATTTT. The chain is built from TRBV6-5 and TRBJ1-3; TRBD1 matches 9 bases. This CDR3 has 16 residues. Per germline, CDR1 MNHEY and CDR2 SVGAGI. Unmatched junction bases numbered 11, after V lost 4 bases and J lost 7 bases.

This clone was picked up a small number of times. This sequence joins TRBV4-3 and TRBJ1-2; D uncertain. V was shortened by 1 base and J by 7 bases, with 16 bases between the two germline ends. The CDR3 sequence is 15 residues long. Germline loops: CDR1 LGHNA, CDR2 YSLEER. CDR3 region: CASSQGTWRAGGYTF. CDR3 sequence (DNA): TGCGCCAGCAGCCAAGGAACGTGGAGGGCCGGTGGCTACACCTTC.

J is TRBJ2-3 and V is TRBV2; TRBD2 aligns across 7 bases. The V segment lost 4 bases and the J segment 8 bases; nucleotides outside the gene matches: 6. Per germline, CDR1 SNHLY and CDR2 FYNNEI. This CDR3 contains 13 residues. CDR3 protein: CASSGEGSSTQYF. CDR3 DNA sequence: TGTGCCAGCAGTGGGGAGGGATCGAGTACGCAGTATTTT.

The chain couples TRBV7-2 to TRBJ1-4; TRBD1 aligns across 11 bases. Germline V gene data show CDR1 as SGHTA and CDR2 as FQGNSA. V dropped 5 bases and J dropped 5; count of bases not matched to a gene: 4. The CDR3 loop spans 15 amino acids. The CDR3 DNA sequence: TGTGCCAGCAGCCCACGGGACAGGGGGAATGAAAAACTGTTTTTT. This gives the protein CASSPRDRGNEKLFF.

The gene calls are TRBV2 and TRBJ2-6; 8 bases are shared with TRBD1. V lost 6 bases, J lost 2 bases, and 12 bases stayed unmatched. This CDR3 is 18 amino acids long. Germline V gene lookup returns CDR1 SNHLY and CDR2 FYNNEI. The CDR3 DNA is TGTGCCAGCAGCCAACTCGGGACAGGAGCGGCTGGGGCCAACGTCCTGACTTTC. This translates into CASSQLGTGAAGANVLTF.

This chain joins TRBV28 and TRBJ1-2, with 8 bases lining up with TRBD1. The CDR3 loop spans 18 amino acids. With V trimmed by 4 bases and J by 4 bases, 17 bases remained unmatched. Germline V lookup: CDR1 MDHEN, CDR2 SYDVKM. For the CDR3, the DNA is TGTGCCAGCAGTTCGATAGGGGGGAAACAGGGGGTAATCTATGGCTACACCTTC. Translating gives CASSSIGGKQGVIYGYTF.

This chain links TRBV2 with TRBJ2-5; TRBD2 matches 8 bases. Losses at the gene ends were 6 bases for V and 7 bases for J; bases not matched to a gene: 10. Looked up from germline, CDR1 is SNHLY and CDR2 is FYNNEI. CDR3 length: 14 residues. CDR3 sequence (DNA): TGTGCCAGCAGAGAGCGGGAGAGCTACGGGACCCAGTACTTC. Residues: CASRERESYGTQYF.

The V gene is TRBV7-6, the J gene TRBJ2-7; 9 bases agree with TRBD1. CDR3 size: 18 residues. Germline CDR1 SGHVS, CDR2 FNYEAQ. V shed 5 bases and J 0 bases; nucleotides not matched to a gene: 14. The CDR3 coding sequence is TGTGCCAGCAGCCCAGGCCAAATAACAGGGGGCGTCTCCTACGAGCAGTACTTC. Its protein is CASSPGQITGGVSYEQYF.

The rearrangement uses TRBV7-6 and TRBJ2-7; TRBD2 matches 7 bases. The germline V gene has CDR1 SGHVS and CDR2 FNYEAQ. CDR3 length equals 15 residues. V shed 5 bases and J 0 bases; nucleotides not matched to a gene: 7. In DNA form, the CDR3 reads TGTGCCAGCAGCCGTAGCGGGCCCCTCTCCTACGAGCAGTACTTC. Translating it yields CASSRSGPLSYEQYF.

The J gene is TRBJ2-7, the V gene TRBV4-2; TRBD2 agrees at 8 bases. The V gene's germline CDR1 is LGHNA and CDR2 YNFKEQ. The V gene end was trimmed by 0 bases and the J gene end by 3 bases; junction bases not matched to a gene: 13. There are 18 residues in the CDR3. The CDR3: CASSQEGYSSGANYEQYF. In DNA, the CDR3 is TGTGCCAGCAGCCAAGAGGGATACAGTAGCGGGGCTAACTACGAGCAGTACTTC.

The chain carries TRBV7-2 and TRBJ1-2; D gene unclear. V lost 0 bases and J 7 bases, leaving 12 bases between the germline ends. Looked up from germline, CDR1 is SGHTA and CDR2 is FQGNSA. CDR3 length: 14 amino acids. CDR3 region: CASSLASAPGGYTF. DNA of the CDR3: TGTGCCAGCAGCTTAGCCTCGGCCCCGGGTGGCTACACCTTC.

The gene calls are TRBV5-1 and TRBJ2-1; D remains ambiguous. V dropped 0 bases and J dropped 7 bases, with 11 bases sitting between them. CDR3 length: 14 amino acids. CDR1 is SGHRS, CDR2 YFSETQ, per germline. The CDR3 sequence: CASSLGAHGNEQFF. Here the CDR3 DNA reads TGCGCCAGCAGCTTGGGGGCACACGGAAATGAGCAGTTCTTC. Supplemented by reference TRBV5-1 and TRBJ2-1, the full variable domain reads KAGVTQTPRYLIKTRGQQVTLSCSPISGHRSVSWYQQTPGQGLQFLFEYFSETQRNKGNFPGRFSGRQFSNSRSEMNVSTLELGDSALYLCASSLGAHGNEQFFGPGTRLTVL.

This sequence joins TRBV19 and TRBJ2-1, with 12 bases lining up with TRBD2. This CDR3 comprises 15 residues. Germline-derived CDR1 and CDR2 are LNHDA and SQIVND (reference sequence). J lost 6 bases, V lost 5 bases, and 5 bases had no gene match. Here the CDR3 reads CASSVRTSGANEQFF. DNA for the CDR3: TGTGCCAGTAGTGTAAGGACTAGCGGGGCCAATGAGCAGTTCTTC.

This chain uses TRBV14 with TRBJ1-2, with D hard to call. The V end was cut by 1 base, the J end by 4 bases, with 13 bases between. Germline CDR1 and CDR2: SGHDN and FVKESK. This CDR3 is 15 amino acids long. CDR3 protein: CASSQVTSPIYGYTF. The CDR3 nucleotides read TGTGCCAGCAGCCAAGTGACATCCCCAATCTATGGCTACACCTTC.

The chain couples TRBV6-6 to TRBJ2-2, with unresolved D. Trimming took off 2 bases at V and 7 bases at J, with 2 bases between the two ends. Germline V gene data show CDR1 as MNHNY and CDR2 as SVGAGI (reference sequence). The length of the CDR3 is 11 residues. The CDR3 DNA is TGTGCCAGCAGTTACCACGGGGAGCTGTTTTTT. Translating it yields CASSYHGELFF.

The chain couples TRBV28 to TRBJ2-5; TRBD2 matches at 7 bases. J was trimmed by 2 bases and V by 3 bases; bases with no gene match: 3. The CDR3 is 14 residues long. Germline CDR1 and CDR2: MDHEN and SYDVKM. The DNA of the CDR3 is TGTGCCAGCAGTTTCGGCGGGGGTCAAGAGACCCAGTACTTC. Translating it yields CASSFGGGQETQYF.

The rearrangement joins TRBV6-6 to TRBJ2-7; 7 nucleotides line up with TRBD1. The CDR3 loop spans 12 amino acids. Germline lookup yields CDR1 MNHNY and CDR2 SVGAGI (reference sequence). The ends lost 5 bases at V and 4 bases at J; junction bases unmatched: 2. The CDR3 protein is CASSRQGYEQYF. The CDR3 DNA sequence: TGTGCCAGCAGTCGACAGGGTTACGAGCAGTACTTC.

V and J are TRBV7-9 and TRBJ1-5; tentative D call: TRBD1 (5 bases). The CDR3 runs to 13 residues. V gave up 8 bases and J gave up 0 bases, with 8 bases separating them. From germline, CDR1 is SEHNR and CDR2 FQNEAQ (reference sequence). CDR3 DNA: TGTGCCAGCCAGGACACTAGCAATCAGCCCCAGCATTTT. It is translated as CASQDTSNQPQHF.

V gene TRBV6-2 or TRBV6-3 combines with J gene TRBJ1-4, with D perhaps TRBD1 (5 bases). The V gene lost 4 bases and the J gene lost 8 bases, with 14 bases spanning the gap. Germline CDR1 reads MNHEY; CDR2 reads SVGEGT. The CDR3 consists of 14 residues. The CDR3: CASSSYQGREKLFF. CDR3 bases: TGTGCCAGCAGTTCTTATCAGGGTCGGGAAAAACTGTTTTTT.

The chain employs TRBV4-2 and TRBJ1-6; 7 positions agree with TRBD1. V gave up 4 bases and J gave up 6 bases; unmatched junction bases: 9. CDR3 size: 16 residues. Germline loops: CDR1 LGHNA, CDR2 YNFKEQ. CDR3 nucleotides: TGTGCCAGCAGCCCCGGGGGGGACAGCATTAATTCACCCCTCCACTTT. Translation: CASSPGGDSINSPLHF.

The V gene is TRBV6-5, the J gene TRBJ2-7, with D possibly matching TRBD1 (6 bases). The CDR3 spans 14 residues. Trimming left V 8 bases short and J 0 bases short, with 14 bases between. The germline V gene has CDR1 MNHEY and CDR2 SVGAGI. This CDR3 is CASGPGHFSYEQYF. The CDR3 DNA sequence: TGTGCCAGCGGTCCGGGACACTTCTCCTACGAGCAGTACTTC.

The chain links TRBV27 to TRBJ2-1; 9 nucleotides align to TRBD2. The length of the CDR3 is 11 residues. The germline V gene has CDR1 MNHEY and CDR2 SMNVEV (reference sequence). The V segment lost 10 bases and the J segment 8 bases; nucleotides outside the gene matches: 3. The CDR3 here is CATGLAHEQFF. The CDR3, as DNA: TGTGCCACCGGACTAGCGCATGAGCAGTTCTTC.

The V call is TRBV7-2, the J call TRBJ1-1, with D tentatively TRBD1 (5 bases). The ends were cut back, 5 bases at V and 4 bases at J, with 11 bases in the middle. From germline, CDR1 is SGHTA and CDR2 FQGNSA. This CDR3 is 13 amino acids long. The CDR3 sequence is CASSPGGLTEAFF. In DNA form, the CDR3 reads TGTGCCAGCAGCCCGGGGGGTCTCACTGAAGCTTTCTTT.

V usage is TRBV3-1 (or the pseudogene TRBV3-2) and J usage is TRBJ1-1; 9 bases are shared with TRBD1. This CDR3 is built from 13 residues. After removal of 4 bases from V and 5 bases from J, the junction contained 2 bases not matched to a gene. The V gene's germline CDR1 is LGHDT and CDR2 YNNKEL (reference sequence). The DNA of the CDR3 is TGTGCCAGCAGCCGACAGGGGGGAACTGAAGCTTTCTTT. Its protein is CASSRQGGTEAFF.

The CDR3 DNA reads TGTGCCAGCAGCTTGGGTGGGACAGGGGGCTGGACTGAAGCTTTCTTT. It yields the protein CASSLGGTGGWTEAFF. This rearrangement joins TRBV7-9 to TRBJ1-1; 12 bases are a match to TRBD1. CDR3 size: 16 residues. The trim removed 3 bases at V and 5 bases at J, leaving 7 bases unmatched. Germline CDR1 and CDR2: SEHNR and FQNEAQ (reference sequence).